Below, 32 T cell receptor beta chains from the same sample are listed, as sequenced in a study of T-cell reconstitution after alpha-beta-depleted transplantation in children. Unique molecular identifiers featured in how the TCRbeta library was prepared. Each CDR3 protein is one row after TCRdb ran MiXCR on the PCR reads. The sample lists some 440,000 distinct CDR3 sequences; 16% were seen once. Specimen: PBMCs, mostly from graft donor cells, collected 360 days after TCRalphabeta/CD19-depleted stem cell transplant. Every receptor here comes from a boy under two years old who had a stem cell transplant for Wiskott-Aldrich syndrome, so the T cells may come from the graft donor.

In this sample, this clonotype turned up a few times. This chain connects TRBV20-1 to TRBJ2-5; maybe TRBD2 (5 bases). The CDR3 totals 12 residues. In germline, CDR1 is DFQATT, CDR2 SNEGSKA (reference sequence). The V and J ends lost 3 bases and 5 bases respectively, with 10 bases between them. The CDR3 region has the DNA TGCAGTGCTAGTAGGAGGTCCGAGACCCAGTACTTC. It is translated as CSASRRSETQYF.

This chain joins TRBV5-5 and TRBJ1-2; D is uncertain. Trimming removed 0 bases at V and 2 bases at J, with 11 bases between. From germline, CDR1 is SGHKS and CDR2 YYEKEE (reference sequence). The CDR3 sequence is 15 residues long. The CDR3 here is CASSLVSRVNYGYTF. The CDR3 region has the DNA TGTGCCAGCAGCTTGGTTTCGAGGGTGAACTATGGCTACACCTTC.

The chain combines TRBV19 with TRBJ2-4; D might be TRBD2 (5 bases). Germline loops: CDR1 LNHDA, CDR2 SQIVND (reference sequence). V lost 5 bases and J 5 bases, leaving 7 bases between the germline ends. This CDR3 is built from 12 residues. This CDR3 reads CASSDGENIQYF. Written as DNA, the CDR3 is TGTGCCAGTAGTGACGGGGAAAACATTCAGTACTTC. Drawing the rest from reference TRBV19 and TRBJ2-4, the complete variable domain is DGGITQSPKYLFRKEGQNVTLSCEQNLNHDAMYWYRQDPGQGLRLIYYSQIVNDFQKGDIAEGYSVSREKKESFPLTVTSAQKNPTAFYLCASSDGENIQYFGAGTRLSVL.

This clonotype has a handful of counts. The chain joins TRBV14 to TRBJ2-5; 8 bases map to TRBD2. This CDR3 is built from 17 residues. V dropped 1 base and J dropped 1; count of bases not matched to a gene: 8. Germline V gene sequence: CDR1 SGHDN, CDR2 FVKESK. The DNA for the CDR3 is TGTGCCAGCAGCCAAGGGCTAGCGGGCCTTCCCCAAGAGACCCAGTACTTC. This codes for CASSQGLAGLPQETQYF.

This chain links TRBV7-6 with TRBJ2-1; 10 bases map to TRBD2. This CDR3 is built from 16 residues. Per the germline V gene, CDR1 is SGHVS and CDR2 is FNYEAQ. Trimming cost V 5 bases and J 2 bases; bases outside gene matches: 6. CDR3 sequence (DNA): TGTGCCAGCAGCAAATCTAGCGGGGGAGCCTACAATGAGCAGTTCTTC. Its translation: CASSKSSGGAYNEQFF.

This clonotype has a handful of counts. The gene calls are TRBV20-1 and TRBJ2-5, with 7 bases that match TRBD2. The CDR3 has 14 residues. Per the germline V gene, CDR1 is DFQATT and CDR2 is SNEGSKA (reference sequence). Trimming removed 6 bases from V and 1 base from J; junction bases left unmatched: 8. CDR3 nucleotide sequence: TGCAGTGCAGAAAAGCGGGGAGTCCAAGAGACCCAGTACTTC. Its protein product is CSAEKRGVQETQYF.

The rearrangement joins TRBV4-3 to TRBJ2-7; no reliable D call. Germline CDR1 is LGHNA and CDR2 is YSLEER. V was clipped by 0 bases and J by 3 bases, with 12 bases between them. This CDR3 is 15 amino acids long. CDR3 DNA sequence: TGCGCCAGCAGCCAAGAACCCGGGTTCTACTACGAGCAGTACTTC. It codes for CASSQEPGFYYEQYF.

This clonotype was seen a few times. This chain connects TRBV5-1 to TRBJ2-3, with no clear D. The V end lost 1 base, the J end lost 3 bases, and 12 bases lay between the germline ends. The CDR3 is made up of 15 amino acids. Looked up from germline, CDR1 is SGHRS and CDR2 is YFSETQ. DNA of the CDR3: TGCGCCAGCAGCTTGCCCGGGTCATCAACAGATACGCAGTATTTT. Its protein product is CASSLPGSSTDTQYF.

The chain is built from TRBV20-1 and TRBJ1-2; D gene unclear. The CDR3 runs 13 residues. From germline, CDR1 is DFQATT and CDR2 SNEGSKA (reference sequence). Trimming cost V 1 base and J 3 bases, with 9 bases left between them. The CDR3 bases are TGCAGTGCTAGAGTCCAGTCCCACTATGGCTACACCTTC. This encodes CSARVQSHYGYTF.

This clonotype was detected only a few times. The V gene is TRBV28, the J gene TRBJ2-7; the match to TRBD1 covers 8 bases. Germline CDR1 MDHEN, CDR2 SYDVKM. V was pared by 7 bases and J by 6 bases, with 11 bases of the junction left unmatched. The CDR3 sequence is 14 residues long. The CDR3 bases are TGTGCCAGCACTGGGGCGGACAGGGCTAGCGAGCAGTACTTC. The encoded protein is CASTGADRASEQYF.

The sample holds a few counts of this clonotype. This chain joins TRBV30 and TRBJ2-1; no definite D call. The length of the CDR3 is 12 residues. Germline loops: CDR1 GTSNPN, CDR2 SVGIG (reference sequence). The V end lost 0 bases, the J end lost 7 bases, and 7 bases lay between the germline ends. The DNA for the CDR3 is TGTGCCTGGAGTGTACAAAGGAATGAGCAGTTCTTC. Translated, it gives CAWSVQRNEQFF.

Only a few counts were recorded for this clonotype. The chain carries TRBV20-1 and TRBJ2-7, with 8 bases that match TRBD1. CDR3 length: 14 amino acids. Germline V gene sequence: CDR1 DFQATT, CDR2 SNEGSKA (reference sequence). V lost 3 bases and J lost 2; bases outside the gene matches: 6. CDR3 bases: TGCAGTGCTAGCTCACCGGACAGGGCCTACGAGCAGTACTTC. Residues: CSASSPDRAYEQYF.

The rearrangement links TRBV25-1 to TRBJ1-4, with 7 bases fitting TRBD1. The CDR3 loop spans 17 amino acids. V lost 1 base and J lost 6; bases outside the gene matches: 11. Germline values: CDR1 MGHDK, CDR2 SYGVNS. CDR3 coding DNA: TGTGCCAGCAGTGAATCCCCTCAACAGGGGATTTATGAAAAACTGTTTTTT. Translated, it gives CASSESPQQGIYEKLFF.

The chain joins TRBV11-2 to TRBJ2-1, with no clear D. Germline loops: CDR1 SGHAT, CDR2 FQNNGV. There are 16 residues in the CDR3. Trimming pared 1 base from V and 5 bases from J, leaving 15 bases between. Here the CDR3 reads CASSLGVGVGNNEQFF. The CDR3 nucleotides read TGTGCCAGCAGCTTAGGGGTTGGGGTAGGGAACAATGAGCAGTTCTTC.

The sample holds a few counts of this clonotype. The gene calls are TRBV20-1 and TRBJ2-1; 12 nucleotides match TRBD2. J gave up 7 bases and V 4 bases, and 11 bases lay outside the gene matches. The CDR3 consists of 16 residues. Germline assignment: CDR1 DFQATT and CDR2 SNEGSKA (reference sequence). CDR3 sequence reads: CSAIQVRTSGDNEQFF. CDR3 DNA sequence: TGCAGTGCTATCCAAGTACGGACTAGCGGGGATAATGAGCAGTTCTTC.

This clonotype was detected a few times. V is TRBV5-1 and J is TRBJ2-5, with 12 bases fitting TRBD2. V trimming: 0 bases; J trimming: 1 base; junction bases outside the gene matches: 1. Germline V CDR1 and CDR2: SGHRS, YFSETQ. The CDR3 extends over 16 amino acids. This CDR3 is CASSLGTSGTQETQYF. CDR3 in DNA: TGCGCCAGCAGCTTGGGGACTAGCGGGACCCAAGAGACCCAGTACTTC.

The rearrangement links TRBV7-9 to TRBJ2-1; D gene ambiguous. The ends were cut back, 3 bases at V and 11 bases at J, with 11 bases in the middle. Germline V gene lookup returns CDR1 SEHNR and CDR2 FQNEAQ (reference sequence). The CDR3 totals 12 residues. CDR3 protein: CASSFSTTQQFF. CDR3 bases: TGTGCCAGCAGCTTTTCTACGACTCAGCAGTTCTTC.

This clonotype was seen only once. The chain recombines TRBV2 with TRBJ2-5; D is perhaps TRBD2 (5 bases). CDR1 SNHLY and CDR2 FYNNEI come from the germline V gene. V was clipped by 0 bases and J by 4 bases, with 9 bases between them. CDR3 length equals 14 residues. CDR3 protein: CASSEASRGETQYF. CDR3 DNA sequence: TGTGCCAGCAGTGAAGCGTCCCGGGGAGAGACCCAGTACTTC.

This clonotype has just a few counts. The chain carries TRBV10-3 and TRBJ2-7, with 7 bases aligning to TRBD1. With 6 bases clipped from V and 4 bases from J, the junction kept 9 bases outside the gene matches. Per germline, CDR1 ENHRY and CDR2 SYGVKD. The CDR3 has 14 amino acids. The CDR3 protein is CAISLPGQKYEQYF. Written as DNA, the CDR3 is TGTGCCATCAGCCTTCCGGGACAGAAGTACGAGCAGTACTTC.

This clonotype was detected a few times. The CDR3 coding sequence is TGTGCCAGCAGTTACTCGGGGGGGAACTCCTACGAGCAGTACTTC. Translated, it gives CASSYSGGNSYEQYF. The chain links TRBV6-5 to TRBJ2-7; 7 nucleotides match TRBD2. J lost 0 bases, V lost 0 bases, and 2 bases had no gene match. This CDR3 has 15 amino acids. Per the germline V gene, CDR1 is MNHEY and CDR2 is SVGAGI.

This clonotype was seen ten or more times. The chain links TRBV12-3 or TRBV12-4 to TRBJ1-2, with D tentatively TRBD1 (6 bases). V lost 6 bases and J lost 4, with 15 bases in between. The CDR3 length is 14 residues. For the CDR3, the DNA is TGTGCCAGCAGCCGGGGACAAGCAGGCTATGGCTACACCTTC. Its protein is CASSRGQAGYGYTF.

V is TRBV7-6 and J is TRBJ2-1; 8 nucleotides agree with TRBD2. Germline V lookup: CDR1 SGHVS, CDR2 FNYEAQ. Trimming cost V 6 bases and J 3 bases; bases outside gene matches: 7. The CDR3 loop spans 15 amino acids. CDR3 nucleotides: TGTGCCAGCAGTCATCGGGGGGGCCGCTACAATGAGCAGTTCTTC. Translating it yields CASSHRGGRYNEQFF.

The V and J genes are TRBV5-1 and TRBJ2-2; D is ambiguous. This CDR3 has 14 amino acids. From germline, CDR1 is SGHRS and CDR2 YFSETQ. V shed 0 bases and J shed 5 bases, with 8 bases lying between them. The CDR3, as DNA: TGCGCCAGCAGCTTGGACGAGGCGACCGGGGAGCTGTTTTTT. Its protein product is CASSLDEATGELFF.

This chain joins TRBV10-3 and TRBJ2-6; TRBD2 aligns across 11 bases. The ends lost 2 bases at V and 0 bases at J; junction bases unmatched: 9. The CDR3 totals 20 residues. Germline-derived CDR1 and CDR2 are ENHRY and SYGVKD. The CDR3 sequence: CAISEGLAGVPLSGANVLTF. The CDR3 DNA is TGTGCCATCAGTGAGGGACTAGCGGGCGTCCCACTCTCTGGGGCCAACGTCCTGACTTTC.

This clonotype was seen more than once but under ten times. This sequence joins TRBV28 and TRBJ1-6; no firm D call. Trimming stripped 7 bases from V and 14 bases from J, with 21 bases between. There are 14 residues in the CDR3. CDR1 and CDR2 from the germline V gene are MDHEN and SYDVKM. The CDR3 sequence is CASTLGQVPWALHF. The CDR3 DNA is TGTGCCAGCACCCTAGGGCAGGTACCCTGGGCCCTCCACTTT.

This clonotype has a handful of counts. The chain carries TRBV12-3 or TRBV12-4 and TRBJ2-6; no firm D call. V was shortened by 3 bases and J by 3 bases, with 9 bases between the two germline ends. The CDR3 length is 15 residues. The CDR3 region is CASSLVGFGANVLTF. The CDR3 nucleotides are TGTGCCAGCAGTTTGGTGGGCTTTGGGGCCAACGTCCTGACTTTC.

This clonotype has only a few counts. J is TRBJ2-2 and V is TRBV11-2, with 7 nucleotides matching TRBD2. Germline CDR1 and CDR2: SGHAT and FQNNGV. The CDR3 is 16 residues long. V shed 4 bases and J 3 bases; nucleotides not matched to a gene: 8. CDR3 amino acids: CASSSLLAGDTGELFF. The CDR3, as DNA: TGTGCCAGCAGCTCCCTATTAGCGGGTGACACCGGGGAGCTGTTTTTT.

The chain has TRBV10-3 and TRBJ2-5, with 10 bases that match TRBD2. The CDR3 has 16 amino acids. The V and J ends lost 4 bases and 5 bases, in that order; junction bases with no gene match: 10. The germline gives CDR1 ENHRY, CDR2 SYGVKD. The CDR3 nucleotides read TGTGCCATCAGTGGAACCGTGACTAGCGGGTTTGAGACCCAGTACTTC. As protein: CAISGTVTSGFETQYF.

This clonotype was seen a few times. The rearrangement uses TRBV11-2 and TRBJ2-2; 8 nucleotides align to TRBD1. J lost 4 bases, V lost 1 base, and 11 bases had no gene match. CDR1 SGHAT and CDR2 FQNNGV come from the germline V gene. The CDR3 is 18 residues long. The CDR3, as DNA: TGTGCCAGCAGCTTAGGGAGGACAGGGTTTCCTCCCACCGGGGAGCTGTTTTTT. Translating it yields CASSLGRTGFPPTGELFF.

This clonotype was detected only a few times. This chain uses TRBV2 with TRBJ2-3, with 10 positions matching TRBD1. Germline V gives CDR1 SNHLY, CDR2 FYNNEI. The CDR3 is 14 amino acids. The ends lost 8 bases at V and 3 bases at J; junction bases unmatched: 5. CDR3 sequence: CASLRDRGTDTQYF. CDR3 sequence (DNA): TGTGCCAGCCTCCGGGACAGGGGTACAGATACGCAGTATTTT. Filled out from reference TRBV2 and TRBJ2-3, the complete variable domain reads EPEVTQTPSHQVTQMGQEVILRCVPISNHLYFYWYRQILGQKVEFLVSFYNNEISEKSEIFDDQFSVERPDGSNFTLKIRSTKLEDSAMYFCASLRDRGTDTQYFGPGTRLTVL.

This clonotype was observed at least ten times. This chain uses TRBV12-3 or TRBV12-4 with TRBJ1-2; 7 positions agree with TRBD1. V lost 5 bases, J lost 0 bases, and 6 bases stayed unmatched. CDR3 length: 15 amino acids. As DNA, the CDR3 is TGTGCCAGCAGTCCAACAGGGGAAGCTAACTATGGCTACACCTTC. Residues: CASSPTGEANYGYTF.

The chain uses TRBV24-1 and TRBJ2-5; 7 bases fit TRBD1. CDR1 and CDR2 (germline): KGHDR, SFDVKD. The CDR3 runs 12 residues. V lost 7 bases to trimming and J lost 4 bases; unmatched junction nucleotides: 2. For the CDR3, the DNA is TGTGCCACCAGCCGACAGGGAGAGACCCAGTACTTC. Translation gives CATSRQGETQYF.